Listed below are T cell receptor beta chains from one sample, sequenced in a study of post-analysis software for immune sequencing data. TCRdb independently ran MiXCR on the PCR reads; one entry per CDR3 protein. The sample comprises 350,000 to 450,000 distinct CDR3 sequences, about 40% of which are singletons, and around 8% rests with the top ten. Sample: blood. The receptors shown here come from a girl aged 2 to 10 with multiple sclerosis. The conserved cysteine and the conserved F or W are not part of the CDR3 here.

v_gene: TRBV6-5; j_gene: TRBJ2-1; CDR3aa: ASSYSAPPGNEQF
v_gene: TRBV13; j_gene: TRBJ2-7; CDR3aa: ASSLRTGGSYEQY
v_gene: TRBV5-1; j_gene: TRBJ2-5; CDR3aa: ASNQLASQETQY
v_gene: TRBV5-1; j_gene: TRBJ2-1; CDR3aa: ASSPGTSGGIDEQF
v_gene: TRBV14; j_gene: TRBJ1-2; CDR3aa: ASSQDLAVTGAGPNYGYT
v_gene: TRBV7-2; j_gene: TRBJ1-2; CDR3aa: ASSLLGGPLGYT
v_gene: TRBV3-1; j_gene: TRBJ2-1; CDR3aa: ASSQDPSDYNEQF
v_gene: TRBV28; j_gene: TRBJ1-2; CDR3aa: ASRFPTGEYYGYT
v_gene: TRBV7-2; j_gene: TRBJ1-2; CDR3aa: ASSFGQGGGYT
v_gene: TRBV7-9; j_gene: TRBJ2-3; CDR3aa: ASLGEGSLTDTQY
v_gene: TRBV27; j_gene: TRBJ2-1; CDR3aa: ASSSFQRVVGGGEQF
v_gene: TRBV28; j_gene: TRBJ2-2; CDR3aa: ASSLWIAPPGGELF
v_gene: TRBV6-1; j_gene: TRBJ2-1; CDR3aa: ASSQAGEGRNEQF
v_gene: TRBV3-1; j_gene: TRBJ1-1; CDR3aa: ASSLVNSEAF
v_gene: TRBV5-1; j_gene: TRBJ1-6; CDR3aa: ASSLWGRDNSPLH
v_gene: TRBV20-1; j_gene: TRBJ1-5; CDR3aa: SARQGAGVQPQH
v_gene: TRBV6-5; j_gene: TRBJ1-2; CDR3aa: ASSWGGVHGYT
v_gene: TRBV12-3/TRBV12-4; j_gene: .; CDR3aa: ASSFGWGANEQY
v_gene: TRBV29-1; j_gene: TRBJ2-7; CDR3aa: SVGEYEQY
v_gene: TRBV5-4; j_gene: TRBJ2-1; CDR3aa: ASSAQQGSSETQF
v_gene: TRBV4-2; j_gene: TRBJ2-1; CDR3aa: ASSSSGGAPF
v_gene: TRBV28; j_gene: TRBJ2-7; CDR3aa: ASSTYGIPAPYEQY
v_gene: TRBV14; j_gene: TRBJ2-7; CDR3aa: ASSRGLVPAYEQY
v_gene: TRBV5-1; j_gene: TRBJ2-1; CDR3aa: ASSLEGGWNSNEQF
v_gene: TRBV4-3; j_gene: TRBJ2-3; CDR3aa: ASSQDPPGGTDTQY
v_gene: TRBV5-1; j_gene: TRBJ2-1; CDR3aa: ASRRRGLSSYNEQF
v_gene: TRBV4-1; j_gene: TRBJ1-1; CDR3aa: ASSRLNEAF
v_gene: TRBV7-2; j_gene: TRBJ1-2; CDR3aa: ASSLGWVVYGYT
v_gene: TRBV6-1; j_gene: TRBJ1-1; CDR3aa: ASSVKQGYVKNTEAF
v_gene: TRBV18; j_gene: TRBJ2-5; CDR3aa: ASGSGESSEQY
v_gene: TRBV29-1; j_gene: TRBJ2-1; CDR3aa: SVLGTASSYNEQF
v_gene: TRBV14; j_gene: TRBJ2-1; CDR3aa: ASSQDQLLGEQF
v_gene: TRBV10-3; j_gene: TRBJ2-3; CDR3aa: AISESHLTDTQY
v_gene: TRBV10-3; j_gene: TRBJ1-5; CDR3aa: AISPRIHQPQH
v_gene: TRBV24-1; j_gene: TRBJ1-3; CDR3aa: ATSDPRQGNTIY
v_gene: TRBV9; j_gene: TRBJ2-5; CDR3aa: ASSPKGELAGGQETQY
v_gene: TRBV6-2/TRBV6-3; j_gene: TRBJ1-6; CDR3aa: ASSSAAASPLH
v_gene: TRBV2; j_gene: TRBJ2-1; CDR3aa: ASIRGPETGQF
v_gene: TRBV5-1; j_gene: TRBJ1-2; CDR3aa: ASSLVRGYGYT
v_gene: TRBV2; j_gene: TRBJ2-4; CDR3aa: ASSSTSQRNIQY
v_gene: TRBV5-1; j_gene: TRBJ2-1; CDR3aa: ASSLGGFKANEQF
v_gene: TRBV6-2/TRBV6-3; j_gene: TRBJ2-3; CDR3aa: ASSLGTPTQY
v_gene: TRBV5-1; j_gene: TRBJ2-7; CDR3aa: ASSLAGSIYEQY
v_gene: TRBV27; j_gene: TRBJ2-7; CDR3aa: ASSSRLASGRGSYEQY